The clone carrying this T cell receptor (beta chain) was counted a few times. Its matching antigen is unknown. Germline-derived CDR1 and CDR2 are SGHDT and YYEEEE. The CDR3 contains 17 residues. V gave up 2 bases and J gave up 3 bases, with 18 bases separating them. The data originate from a study of blood T cells in healthy people across ages. For the second PCR, which ran for about 7 to 11 cycles, a sample-barcoded 5' primer and a J-beta primer mix were used. Each TCR beta cDNA got a 12-nucleotide random molecular identifier. TCRdb used MiXCR to reprocess the 5' RACE reads, holding one entry per CDR3 protein. The table has about 1,000,000 distinct CDR3 sequences, 35% to 55% seen once. Broader study findings: More naive CD4+ cells and higher diversity marked long-lived donors relative to aged donors.

Sequencing used blood. The source of this sequence is a woman in her fifties or sixties in good health. This rearrangement joins TRBV5-6 to TRBJ2-1; D may be TRBD1 (5 bases). The CDR3 region has the DNA TGTGCCAGCAGCTTCTACAGGCCAACCGGTCTCTACAATGAGCAGTTCTTC. This translates into CASSFYRPTGLYNEQFF.